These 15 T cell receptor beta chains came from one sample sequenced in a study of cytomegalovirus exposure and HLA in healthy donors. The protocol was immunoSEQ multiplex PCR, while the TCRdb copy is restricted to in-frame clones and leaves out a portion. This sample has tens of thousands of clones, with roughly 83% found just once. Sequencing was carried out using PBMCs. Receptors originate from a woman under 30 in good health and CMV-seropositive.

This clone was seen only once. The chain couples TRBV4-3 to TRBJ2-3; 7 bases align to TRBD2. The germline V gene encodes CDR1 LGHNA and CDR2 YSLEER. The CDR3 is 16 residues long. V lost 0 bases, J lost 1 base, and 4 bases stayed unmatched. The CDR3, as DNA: TGCGCCAGCAGCCAAGAATACGCGGGGGGCACAGATACGCAGTATTTT. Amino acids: CASSQEYAGGTDTQYF.

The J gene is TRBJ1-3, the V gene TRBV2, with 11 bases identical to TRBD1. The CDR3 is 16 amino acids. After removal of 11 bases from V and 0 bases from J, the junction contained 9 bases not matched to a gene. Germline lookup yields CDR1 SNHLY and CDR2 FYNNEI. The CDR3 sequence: CAVRDRGYSSGNTIYF. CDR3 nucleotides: TGTGCCGTCAGGGACAGGGGGTATAGCTCTGGAAACACCATATATTTT.

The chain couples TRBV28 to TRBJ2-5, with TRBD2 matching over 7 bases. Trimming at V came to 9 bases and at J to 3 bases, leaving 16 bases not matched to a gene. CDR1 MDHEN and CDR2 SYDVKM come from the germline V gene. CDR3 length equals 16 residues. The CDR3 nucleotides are TGTGCCAGTTGTAAAGGACGTTGGGCGGGGGAAGAGACCCAGTACTTC. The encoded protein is CASCKGRWAGEETQYF.

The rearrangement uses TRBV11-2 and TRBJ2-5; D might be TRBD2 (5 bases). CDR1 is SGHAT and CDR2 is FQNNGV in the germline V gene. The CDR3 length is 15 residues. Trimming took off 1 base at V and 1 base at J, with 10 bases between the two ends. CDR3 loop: CASSLGGLAQETQYF. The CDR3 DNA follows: TGTGCCAGCAGCTTAGGGGGTCTAGCCCAAGAGACCCAGTACTTC. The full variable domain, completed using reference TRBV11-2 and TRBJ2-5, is EAGVAQSPRYKIIEKRQSVAFWCNPISGHATLYWYQQILGQGPKLLIQFQNNGVVDDSQLPKDRFSAERLKGVDSTLKIQPAKLEDSAVYLCASSLGGLAQETQYFGPGTRLLVL.

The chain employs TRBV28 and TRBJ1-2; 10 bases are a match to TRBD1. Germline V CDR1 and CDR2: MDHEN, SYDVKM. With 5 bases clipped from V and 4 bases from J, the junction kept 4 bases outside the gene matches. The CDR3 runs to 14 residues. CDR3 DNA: TGTGCCAGCAGTACGGACAGGGGGACCTATGGCTACACCTTC. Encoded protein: CASSTDRGTYGYTF.

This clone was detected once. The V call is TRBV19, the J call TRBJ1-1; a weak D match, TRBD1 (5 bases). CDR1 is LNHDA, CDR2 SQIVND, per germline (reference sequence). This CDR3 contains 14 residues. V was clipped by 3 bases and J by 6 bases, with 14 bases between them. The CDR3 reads CASSIMLGLAEAFF. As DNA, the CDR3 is TGTGCCAGTAGTATCATGCTGGGGCTGGCTGAAGCTTTCTTT.

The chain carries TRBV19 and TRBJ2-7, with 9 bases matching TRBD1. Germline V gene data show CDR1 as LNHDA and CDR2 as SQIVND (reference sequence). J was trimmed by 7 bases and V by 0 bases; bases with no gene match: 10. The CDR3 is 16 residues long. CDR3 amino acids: CASSIERTGARSEQYF. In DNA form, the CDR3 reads TGTGCCAGTAGTATAGAGAGGACAGGGGCTCGGTCGGAGCAGTACTTC. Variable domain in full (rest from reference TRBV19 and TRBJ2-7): DGGITQSPKYLFRKEGQNVTLSCEQNLNHDAMYWYRQDPGQGLRLIYYSQIVNDFQKGDIAEGYSVSREKKESFPLTVTSAQKNPTAFYLCASSIERTGARSEQYFGPGTRLTVT.

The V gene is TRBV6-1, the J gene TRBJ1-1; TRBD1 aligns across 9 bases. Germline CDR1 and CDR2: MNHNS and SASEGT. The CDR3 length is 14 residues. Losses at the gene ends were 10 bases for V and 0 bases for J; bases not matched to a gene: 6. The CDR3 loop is CATTDRGMNTEAFF. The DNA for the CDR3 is TGTGCCACTACGGACAGGGGTATGAACACTGAAGCTTTCTTT.

CDR3 amino acids: CASSFSTSGGTDTQYF. DNA of the CDR3: TGTGCCAGCAGCTTTTCGACTAGCGGGGGTACAGATACGCAGTATTTT. V gene TRBV5-5 combines with J gene TRBJ2-3, with TRBD2 matching 12 bases. Germline lookup yields CDR1 SGHKS and CDR2 YYEKEE (reference sequence). V was clipped by 2 bases and J by 3 bases; unmatched bases: 4. The CDR3 extends over 16 amino acids.

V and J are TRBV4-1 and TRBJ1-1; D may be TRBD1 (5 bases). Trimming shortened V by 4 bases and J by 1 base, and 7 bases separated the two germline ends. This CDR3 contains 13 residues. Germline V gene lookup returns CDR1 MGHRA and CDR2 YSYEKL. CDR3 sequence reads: CASSRGANTEAFF. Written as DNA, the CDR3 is TGCGCCAGCAGCCGCGGGGCGAACACTGAAGCTTTCTTT.

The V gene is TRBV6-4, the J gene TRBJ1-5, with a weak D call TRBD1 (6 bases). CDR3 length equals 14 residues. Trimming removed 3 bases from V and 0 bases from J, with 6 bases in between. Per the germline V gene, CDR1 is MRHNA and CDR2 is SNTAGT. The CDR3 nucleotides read TGTGCCAGCAGTGAACAGGGTAGCAATCAGCCCCAGCATTTT. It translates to CASSEQGSNQPQHF.

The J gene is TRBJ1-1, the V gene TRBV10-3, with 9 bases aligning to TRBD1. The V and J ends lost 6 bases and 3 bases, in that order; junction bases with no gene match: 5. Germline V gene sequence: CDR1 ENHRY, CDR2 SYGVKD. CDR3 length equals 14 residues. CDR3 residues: CAIRDRGGDTEAFF. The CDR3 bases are TGTGCCATCAGAGACAGGGGGGGAGACACTGAAGCTTTCTTT.

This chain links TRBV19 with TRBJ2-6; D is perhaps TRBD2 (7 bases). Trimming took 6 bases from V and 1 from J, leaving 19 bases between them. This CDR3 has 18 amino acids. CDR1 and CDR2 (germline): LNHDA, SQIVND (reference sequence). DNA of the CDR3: TGTGCCAGTAGCTTGGGGGGGCTCCACCTTTCTGGGGCCAACGTCCTGACTTTC. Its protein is CASSLGGLHLSGANVLTF.

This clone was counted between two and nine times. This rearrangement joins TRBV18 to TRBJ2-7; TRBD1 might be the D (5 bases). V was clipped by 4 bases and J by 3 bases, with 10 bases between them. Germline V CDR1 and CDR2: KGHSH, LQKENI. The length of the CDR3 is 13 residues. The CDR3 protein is CASSRARVYEQYF. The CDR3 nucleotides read TGTGCCAGCTCACGCGCCAGGGTCTACGAGCAGTACTTC.

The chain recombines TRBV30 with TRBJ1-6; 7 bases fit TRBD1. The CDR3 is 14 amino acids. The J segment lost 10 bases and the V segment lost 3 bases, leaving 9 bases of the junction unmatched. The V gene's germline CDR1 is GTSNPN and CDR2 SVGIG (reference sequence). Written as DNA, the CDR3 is TGTGCCTGGAGAGAGCCCCACAGGGGCTCACCCCTCCACTTT. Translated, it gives CAWREPHRGSPLHF.